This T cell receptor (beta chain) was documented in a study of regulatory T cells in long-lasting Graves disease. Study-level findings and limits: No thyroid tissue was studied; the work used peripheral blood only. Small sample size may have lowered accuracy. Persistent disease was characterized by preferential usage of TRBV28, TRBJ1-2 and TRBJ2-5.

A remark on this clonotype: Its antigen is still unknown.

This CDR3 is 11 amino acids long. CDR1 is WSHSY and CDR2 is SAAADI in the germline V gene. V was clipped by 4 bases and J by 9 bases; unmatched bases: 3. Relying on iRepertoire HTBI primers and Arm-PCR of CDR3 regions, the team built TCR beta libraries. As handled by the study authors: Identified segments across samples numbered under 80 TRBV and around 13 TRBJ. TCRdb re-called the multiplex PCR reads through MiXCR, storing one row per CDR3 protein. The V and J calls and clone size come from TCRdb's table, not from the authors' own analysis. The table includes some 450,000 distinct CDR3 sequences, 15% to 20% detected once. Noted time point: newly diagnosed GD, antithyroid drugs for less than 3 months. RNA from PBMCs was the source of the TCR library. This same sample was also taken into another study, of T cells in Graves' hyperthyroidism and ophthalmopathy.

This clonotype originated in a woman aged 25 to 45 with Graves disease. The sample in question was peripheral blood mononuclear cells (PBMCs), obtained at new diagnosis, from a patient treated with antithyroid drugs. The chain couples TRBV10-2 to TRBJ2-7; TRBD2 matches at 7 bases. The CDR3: CASSAGGRQYF. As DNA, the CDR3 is TGCGCCAGCAGTGCGGGAGGAAGGCAGTACTTC.